Listed below are T cell receptor beta chains from one sample, sequenced in a study of T cells in localized non-small cell lung cancer. Assay used: immunoSEQ multiplex PCR; TCRdb lists only in-frame clones, some missing. The profile shows tens of thousands of clones, 90% of them singletons. The sample consisted of peripheral blood, taken before any cancer treatment. These receptors were obtained from a woman aged 40-69 years with stage I lung adenocarcinoma. CDR3s include the opening cysteine and the closing phenylalanine or tryptophan. A D gene is named only where the DNA matches it firmly.

TRBV15	TRBD2	TRBJ2-7	CATSRDYRASGSEQYF	TGTGCCACCAGCAGAGACTATCGGGCTAGCGGGTCCGAGCAGTACTTC
TRBV13	TRBD1	TRBJ1-1	CASSLFIQGPNTEAFF	TGTGCCAGCAGTCTGTTTATACAGGGGCCTAACACTGAAGCTTTCTTT
TRBV5-1	.	TRBJ2-1	CASSFSASIDEQFF	TGCGCCAGCAGCTTTAGCGCATCAATCGATGAGCAGTTCTTC
TRBV28	.	TRBJ2-1	CASGPNRRVSVNEQFF	TGTGCCAGCGGGCCCAACCGTCGTGTGTCAGTAAATGAGCAGTTCTTC
TRBV18	.	TRBJ2-7	CASSPGGGFAEQYF	TGTGCCAGCTCACCAGGAGGGGGCTTCGCCGAGCAGTACTTC
TRBV10-3	.	TRBJ2-5	CAISGGTVRETQYF	TGTGCCATCAGTGGTGGGACGGTCCGAGAGACCCAGTACTTC
TRBV6-1	.	TRBJ1-5	CASSERPGEQKGSNQPQHF	TGTGCCAGCAGTGAAAGGCCCGGGGAACAGAAGGGGAGCAATCAGCCCCAGCATTTT
TRBV19	.	TRBJ1-1	CASSPQQRDTEAFF	TGTGCCAGTAGCCCCCAACAACGAGACACTGAAGCTTTCTTT
TRBV27	.	TRBJ1-4	CASSPRANNEKLFF	TGTGCCAGCAGTCCCCGGGCCAATAATGAAAAACTGTTTTTT
TRBV27	.	TRBJ1-1	CASSRPPGGMGHTEAFF	TGTGCCAGCAGTAGGCCCCCGGGGGGGATGGGTCACACTGAAGCTTTCTTT
TRBV29-1	.	TRBJ1-1	CSVERGNTEAFF	TGCAGCGTTGAGCGGGGTAACACTGAAGCTTTCTTT
TRBV5-4	.	TRBJ2-3	CASSANQGSTDTQYF	TGTGCCAGCAGTGCTAACCAAGGGAGCACAGATACGCAGTATTTT
TRBV19	.	TRBJ2-2	CASSIIVNTGELFF	TGTGCCAGTAGTATAATCGTCAACACCGGGGAGCTGTTTTTT
TRBV18	.	TRBJ1-2	CASEAGVLYGYTF	TGTGCCAGCGAAGCAGGGGTTCTCTATGGCTACACCTTC
TRBV18	.	TRBJ2-1	CASSLQGGPFYNEQFF	TGTGCCAGCTCACTTCAGGGTGGGCCATTCTACAATGAGCAGTTCTTC